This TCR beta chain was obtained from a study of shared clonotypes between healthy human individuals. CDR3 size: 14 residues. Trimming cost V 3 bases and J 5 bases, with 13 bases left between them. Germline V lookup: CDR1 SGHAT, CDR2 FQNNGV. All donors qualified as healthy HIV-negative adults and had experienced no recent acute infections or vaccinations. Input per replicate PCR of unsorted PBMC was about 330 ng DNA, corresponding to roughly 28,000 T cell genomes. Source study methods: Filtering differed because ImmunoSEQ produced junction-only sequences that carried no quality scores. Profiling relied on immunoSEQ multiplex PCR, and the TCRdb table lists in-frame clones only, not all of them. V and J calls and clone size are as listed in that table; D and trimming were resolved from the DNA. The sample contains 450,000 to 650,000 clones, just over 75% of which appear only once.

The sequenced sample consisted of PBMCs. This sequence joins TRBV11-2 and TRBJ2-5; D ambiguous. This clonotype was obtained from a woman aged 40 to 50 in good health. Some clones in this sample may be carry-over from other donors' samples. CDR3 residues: CASSFGFSRETQYF. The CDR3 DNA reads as TGTGCCAGCAGCTTCGGCTTCTCTAGGGAGACCCAGTACTTC.